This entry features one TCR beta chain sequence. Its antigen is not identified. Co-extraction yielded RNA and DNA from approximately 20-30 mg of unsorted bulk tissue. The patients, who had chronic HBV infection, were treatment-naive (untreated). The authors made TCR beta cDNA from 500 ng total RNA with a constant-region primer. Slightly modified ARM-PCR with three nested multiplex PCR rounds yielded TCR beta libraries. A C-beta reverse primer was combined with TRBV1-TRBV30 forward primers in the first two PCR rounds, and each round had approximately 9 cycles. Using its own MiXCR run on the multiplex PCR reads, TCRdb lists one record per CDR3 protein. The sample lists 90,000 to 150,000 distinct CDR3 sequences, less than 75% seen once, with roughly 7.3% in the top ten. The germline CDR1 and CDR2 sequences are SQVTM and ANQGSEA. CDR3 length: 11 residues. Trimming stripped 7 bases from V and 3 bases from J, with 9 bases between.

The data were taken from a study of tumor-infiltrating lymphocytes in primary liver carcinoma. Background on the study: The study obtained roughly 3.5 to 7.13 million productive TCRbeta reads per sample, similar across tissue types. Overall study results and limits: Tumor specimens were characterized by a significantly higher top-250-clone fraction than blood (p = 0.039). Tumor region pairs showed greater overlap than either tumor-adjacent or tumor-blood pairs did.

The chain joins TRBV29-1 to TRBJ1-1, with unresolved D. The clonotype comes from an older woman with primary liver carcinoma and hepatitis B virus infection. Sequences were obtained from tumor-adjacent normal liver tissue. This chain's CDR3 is CSAYFHTEAFF. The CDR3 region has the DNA TGCAGCGCCTATTTTCACACTGAAGCTTTCTTT.